One and the same sample provided the 3 T cell receptor beta chains below, sequenced in a study of blood T cell repertoires in COVID-19. Assay: immunoSEQ multiplex PCR; the TCRdb copy retains only in-frame clones and omits some. Found here are roughly 100,000 clones, 84% of them singletons; the top ten hold about 10%. Sequencing was carried out using peripheral blood. Source of these receptors: a man between 35 and 55 years old with active or convalescent COVID-19.

The V gene is TRBV9, the J gene TRBJ1-2; 8 nucleotides line up with TRBD1. This CDR3 has 16 amino acids. After removal of 5 bases from V and 1 base from J, the junction contained 10 bases not matched to a gene. The V gene's germline CDR1 is SGDLS and CDR2 YYNGEE. The CDR3 spells CASRLSRQGSNYGYTF. The CDR3 region has the DNA TGTGCCAGCAGGTTGAGTAGACAGGGGAGTAACTATGGCTACACCTTC. The variable domain in full, with the rest retrieved from reference TRBV9 and TRBJ1-2, is DSGVTQTPKHLITATGQRVTLRCSPRSGDLSVYWYQQSLDQGLQFLIQYYNGEERAKGNILERFSAQQFPDLHSELNLSSLELGDSALYFCASRLSRQGSNYGYTFGSGTRLTVV.

The rearrangement joins TRBV7-2 to TRBJ2-1, with D tentatively TRBD1 (5 bases). Germline V gene sequence: CDR1 SGHTA, CDR2 FQGNSA. V lost 2 bases to trimming and J lost 6 bases, with 14 bases between them. The length of the CDR3 is 15 residues. CDR3 in amino acids: CASSLLSGAFNEQFF. The CDR3 bases are TGTGCCAGCAGCTTATTGTCTGGGGCGTTCAATGAGCAGTTCTTC.

This sequence joins TRBV20-1 and TRBJ1-4, with a weak D call TRBD1 (5 bases). V lost 3 bases to trimming and J lost 7 bases, with 15 bases between them. The CDR3 has 14 amino acids. Germline V gene lookup returns CDR1 DFQATT and CDR2 SNEGSKA (reference sequence). CDR3 loop: CSASGVPRGEKLFF. The CDR3 nucleotides read TGCAGTGCTAGTGGCGTCCCAAGGGGTGAAAAACTGTTTTTT.